This T cell receptor beta chain was captured in a study of blood T cell repertoires in COVID-19. Background on the study: From T cells, B-cell-depleted T cells, or PBMCs came the material, which was cDNA or gDNA.

The data were produced by immunoSEQ multiplex PCR, yet TCRdb's version contains in-frame clones alone and is incomplete. This sample carries fewer than 150,000 clones, around 87% of them seen once, and the ten largest clones take roughly 3.6%. This CDR3 contains 15 residues. The germline gives CDR1 MNHNY, CDR2 SVGAGI (reference sequence). Germline trimming cut 2 bases from V and 5 bases from J; bases unmatched to any gene: 5. The material sequenced was peripheral blood. The receptor was isolated from a woman aged 55-70 years with acute or convalescent COVID-19. The gene calls are TRBV6-6 and TRBJ2-7, with 11 bases identical to TRBD2. The CDR3 sequence is CASSYPASGRHEQYF. CDR3 sequence (DNA): TGTGCCAGCAGTTACCCCGCTAGCGGGAGGCACGAGCAGTACTTC.